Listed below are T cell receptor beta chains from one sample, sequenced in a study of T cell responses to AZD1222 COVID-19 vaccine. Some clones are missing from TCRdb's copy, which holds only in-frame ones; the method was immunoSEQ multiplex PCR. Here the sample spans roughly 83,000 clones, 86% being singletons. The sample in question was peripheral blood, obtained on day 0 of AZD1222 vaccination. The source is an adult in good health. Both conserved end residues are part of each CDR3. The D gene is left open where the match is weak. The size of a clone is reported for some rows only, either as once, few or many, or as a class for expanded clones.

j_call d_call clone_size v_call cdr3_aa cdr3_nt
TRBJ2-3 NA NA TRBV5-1 CASSFGTPTDTQYF TGCGCCAGCAGTTTTGGGACACCTACAGATACGCAGTATTTT
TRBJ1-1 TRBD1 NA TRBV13 CASSYRGIVNTEAFF TGTGCCAGCAGCTACAGGGGAATAGTGAACACTGAAGCTTTCTTT
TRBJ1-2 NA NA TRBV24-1 CATSDGYGYTF TGTGCCACCAGTGATGGGTATGGCTACACCTTC
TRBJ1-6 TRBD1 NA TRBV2 CASSQTGDAGSYNSPLHF TGTGCCAGCAGTCAGACAGGGGACGCAGGATCCTATAATTCACCCCTCCACTTT
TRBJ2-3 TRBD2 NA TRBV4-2 CASSQETSPRTDTQYF TGTGCCAGCAGCCAAGAGACTAGCCCCCGCACAGATACGCAGTATTTT
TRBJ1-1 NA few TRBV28 CASSISVRNTEAFF TGTGCCAGCAGTATTTCAGTGCGGAACACTGAAGCTTTCTTT
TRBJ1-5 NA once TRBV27 CASSPLARRGNQPQHF TGTGCCAGCAGTCCCCTCGCTCGACGGGGCAATCAGCCCCAGCATTTT
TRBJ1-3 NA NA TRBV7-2 CASSPDSGRESGNTIYF TGTGCCAGCAGCCCCGATTCTGGGAGGGAGTCTGGAAACACCATATATTTT
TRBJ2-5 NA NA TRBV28 CASSQVQGNWETQYF TGTGCCAGCAGCCAGGTGCAGGGGAATTGGGAGACCCAGTACTTC
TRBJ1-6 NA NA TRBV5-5 CASTQGSGNSPLHF TGTGCCAGCACACAGGGATCCGGTAATTCACCCCTCCACTTT
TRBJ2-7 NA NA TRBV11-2 CASSPRTGQPIPQYF TGTGCCAGCAGCCCACGCACGGGACAACCCATACCGCAGTACTTC
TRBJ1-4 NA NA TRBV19 CASSGKQGFLGKLFF TGTGCCAGTAGCGGGAAACAGGGTTTTTTGGGAAAACTGTTTTTT
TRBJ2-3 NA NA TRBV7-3 CASSSPNTDTQYF TGTGCCAGCAGCTCTCCTAACACAGATACGCAGTATTTT
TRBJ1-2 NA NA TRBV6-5 CASRLGGADYGYTF TGTGCCAGCAGGCTGGGGGGGGCTGACTATGGCTACACCTTC
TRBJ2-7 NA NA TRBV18 CASSSGLAPYEQYF TGTGCCAGCTCTAGCGGCCTTGCACCCTACGAGCAGTACTTC
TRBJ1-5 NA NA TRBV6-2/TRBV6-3 CASSYRGQGGQPQHF TGTGCCAGCAGTTACCGGGGGCAGGGCGGTCAGCCCCAGCATTTT
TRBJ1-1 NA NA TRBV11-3 CASSLGPLNTEAFF TGTGCCAGCAGCTTGGGTCCGTTGAACACTGAAGCTTTCTTT
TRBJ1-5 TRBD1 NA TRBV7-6 CASSLGDRASNQPQHF TGTGCCAGCAGCTTAGGGGACAGGGCCTCTAATCAGCCCCAGCATTTT
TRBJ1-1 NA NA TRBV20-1 CSASGPGGPGLNTEAFF TGCAGTGCTAGTGGCCCGGGGGGCCCTGGGCTGAACACTGAAGCTTTCTTT
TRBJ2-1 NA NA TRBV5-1 CASSLGGTGEQFF TGCGCCAGCAGCTTGGGGGGAACGGGTGAGCAGTTCTTC
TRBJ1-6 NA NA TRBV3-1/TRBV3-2 CASSPSLGSYNSPLHF TGTGCCAGCAGCCCCTCCTTAGGCTCCTATAATTCACCCCTCCACTTT
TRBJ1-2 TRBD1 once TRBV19 CASTPGQRRGYTF TGTGCCAGTACCCCGGGACAGCGGCGTGGCTACACCTTC
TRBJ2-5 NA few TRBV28 CASSWELRQETQYF TGTGCCAGCAGTTGGGAACTCAGGCAAGAGACCCAGTACTTC
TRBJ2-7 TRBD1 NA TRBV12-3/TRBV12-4 CASSPTGFIEQYF TGTGCCAGCAGCCCGACAGGGTTTATCGAGCAGTACTTC
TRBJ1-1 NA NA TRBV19 CASTPRIDSEAFF TGTGCCAGTACCCCCCGGATAGACAGTGAAGCTTTCTTT
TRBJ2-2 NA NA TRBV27 CASSPPGAGATGELFF TGTGCCAGCAGCCCCCCCGGGGCAGGGGCCACCGGGGAGCTGTTTTTT
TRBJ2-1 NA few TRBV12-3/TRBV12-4 CASSFRGNEQFF TGTGCCAGCAGTTTTAGGGGGAATGAGCAGTTCTTC
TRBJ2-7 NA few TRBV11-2 CASSPLVGAGFYEQYF TGTGCCAGCAGCCCGCTTGTTGGGGCAGGGTTTTACGAGCAGTACTTC
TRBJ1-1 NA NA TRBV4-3 CASSQGGQVGDAFF TGCGCCAGCAGCCAAGGAGGGCAGGTTGGGGACGCTTTCTTT
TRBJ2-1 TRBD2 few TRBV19 CASLDTSGGSYNEQFF TGTGCCAGTCTAGACACTAGCGGGGGTTCCTACAATGAGCAGTTCTTC
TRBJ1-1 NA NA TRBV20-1 CSVKKGTEAFF TGCAGTGTTAAGAAGGGCACTGAAGCTTTCTTT
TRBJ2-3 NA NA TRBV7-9 CASSPRYGNEGRTDTQYF TGTGCCAGCAGCCCACGATACGGGAATGAGGGGAGGACAGATACGCAGTATTTT
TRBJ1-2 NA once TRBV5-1 CASSLDAPRDGYTF TGCGCCAGCAGCTTGGACGCGCCCAGGGATGGCTACACCTTC
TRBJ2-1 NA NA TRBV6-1 CASSELDFGGEQFF TGTGCCAGCAGTGAATTGGATTTCGGGGGTGAGCAGTTCTTC
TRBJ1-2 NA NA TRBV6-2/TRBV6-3 CASSYYTAGYTF TGTGCCAGCAGTTACTATACGGCGGGCTACACCTTC
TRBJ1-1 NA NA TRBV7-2 CASSLEGEAFF TGTGCCAGCAGCTTGGAGGGTGAAGCTTTCTTT
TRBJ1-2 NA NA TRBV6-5 CASSYDGSRGYTF TGTGCCAGCAGTTACGACGGGAGCCGGGGCTACACCTTC
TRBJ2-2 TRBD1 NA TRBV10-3 CAISGDRDTGELFF TGTGCCATCAGTGGGGACAGGGACACCGGGGAGCTGTTTTTT
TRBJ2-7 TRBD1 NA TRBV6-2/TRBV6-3 CASSFARQGYEQYF TGTGCCAGCAGTTTCGCCCGACAGGGCTACGAGCAGTACTTC
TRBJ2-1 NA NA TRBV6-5 CASESSYNEQFF TGTGCCAGCGAGAGTTCCTACAATGAGCAGTTCTTC
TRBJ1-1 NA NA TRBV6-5 CASAASGNTEAFF TGTGCCAGCGCAGCCTCAGGGAACACTGAAGCTTTCTTT
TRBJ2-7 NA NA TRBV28 CASSLDYASRGQYF TGTGCCAGCAGTTTGGACTACGCGAGCAGGGGACAGTACTTC
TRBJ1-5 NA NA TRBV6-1 CASSEGTPRQPQHF TGTGCCAGCAGTGAAGGGACACCTCGGCAGCCCCAGCATTTT
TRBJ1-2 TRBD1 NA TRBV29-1 CSVGTGVLANYGYTF TGCAGCGTAGGGACAGGGGTGTTGGCTAACTATGGCTACACCTTC
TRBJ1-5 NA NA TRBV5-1 CASSPGGLPSNQPQHF TGCGCCAGCAGCCCGGGAGGCCTTCCCAGCAATCAGCCCCAGCATTTT
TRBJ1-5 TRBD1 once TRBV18 CASSPTGGADQPQHF TGTGCCAGCTCACCAACAGGGGGCGCGGATCAGCCCCAGCATTTT
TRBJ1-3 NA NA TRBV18 CASSPHRDGLSGNTIYF TGTGCCAGCTCACCACACCGGGACGGGCTTTCTGGAAACACCATATATTTT
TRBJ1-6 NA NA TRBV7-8 CASRSDSVQNSPLHF TGTGCCAGCAGGTCCGACAGCGTTCAGAATTCACCCCTCCACTTT
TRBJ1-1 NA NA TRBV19 CASSIRQGTEAFF TGTGCCAGTAGTATCCGGCAGGGCACTGAAGCTTTCTTT
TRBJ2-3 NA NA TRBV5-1 CASSSTGINVDTQYF TGCGCCAGCAGCTCAACGGGGATAAACGTAGATACGCAGTATTTT
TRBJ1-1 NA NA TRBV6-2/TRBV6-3 CASSPQGMNTEAFF TGTGCCAGCAGCCCCCAGGGAATGAACACTGAAGCTTTCTTT
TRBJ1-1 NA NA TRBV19 CATKGGMNTEAFF TGTGCCACTAAGGGAGGAATGAACACTGAAGCTTTCTTT
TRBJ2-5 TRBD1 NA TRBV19 CASSTLEREPGGSQETQYF TGTGCCAGTAGTACCCTAGAGAGGGAACCAGGGGGCTCACAGGAGACCCAGTACTTC
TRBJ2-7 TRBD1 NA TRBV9 CASSVVGDRGHEQYF TGTGCCAGCAGCGTAGTCGGGGACAGGGGACACGAGCAGTACTTC
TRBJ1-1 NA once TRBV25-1 CASKPGWSEAFF TGTGCCAGCAAACCCGGGTGGTCTGAAGCTTTCTTT